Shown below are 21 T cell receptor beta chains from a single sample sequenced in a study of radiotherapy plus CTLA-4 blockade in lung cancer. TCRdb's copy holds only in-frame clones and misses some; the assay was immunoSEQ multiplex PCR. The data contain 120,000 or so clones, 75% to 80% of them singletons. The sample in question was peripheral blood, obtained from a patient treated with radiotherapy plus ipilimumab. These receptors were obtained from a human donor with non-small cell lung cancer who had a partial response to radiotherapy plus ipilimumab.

CDR3 loop: CASSLVVGGRETQYF. Written as DNA, the CDR3 is TGCGCCAGCAGCTTGGTAGTAGGGGGCAGGGAGACCCAGTACTTC. The chain couples TRBV5-1 to TRBJ2-5; 7 bases are a match to TRBD1. Losses at the gene ends were 0 bases for V and 5 bases for J; bases not matched to a gene: 7. Germline lookup yields CDR1 SGHRS and CDR2 YFSETQ. This CDR3 is built from 15 residues.

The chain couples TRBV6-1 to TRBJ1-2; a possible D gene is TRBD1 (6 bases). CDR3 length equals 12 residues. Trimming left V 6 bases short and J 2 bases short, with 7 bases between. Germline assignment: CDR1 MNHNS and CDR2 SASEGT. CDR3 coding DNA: TGTGCCAGCAGGGGGGCCAACTATGGCTACACCTTC. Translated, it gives CASRGANYGYTF.

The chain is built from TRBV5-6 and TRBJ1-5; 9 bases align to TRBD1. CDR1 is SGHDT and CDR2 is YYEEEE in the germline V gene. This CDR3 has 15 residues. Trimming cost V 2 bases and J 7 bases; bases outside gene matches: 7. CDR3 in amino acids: CASSFTGTGNQPQHF. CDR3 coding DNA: TGTGCCAGCAGCTTTACCGGGACAGGGAACCAGCCCCAGCATTTT.

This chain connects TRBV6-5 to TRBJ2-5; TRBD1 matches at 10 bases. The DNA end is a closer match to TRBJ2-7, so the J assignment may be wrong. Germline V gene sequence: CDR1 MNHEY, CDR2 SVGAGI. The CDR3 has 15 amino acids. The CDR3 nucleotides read TGTGCCAGCAGTTACAACCGGGACAGGGGCTACGAGCAGTACTTC. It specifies CASSYNRDRGYEQYF.

The CDR3 sequence is CASSEFPGLAGVDEQFF. CDR3 coding DNA: TGTGCCAGCAGTGAATTTCCGGGACTAGCGGGAGTGGATGAGCAGTTCTTC. The genes are TRBV25-1 and TRBJ2-1; 14 bases agree with TRBD2. Germline trimming cut 1 base from V and 8 bases from J; bases unmatched to any gene: 7. Germline values: CDR1 MGHDK, CDR2 SYGVNS. The CDR3 covers 17 residues.

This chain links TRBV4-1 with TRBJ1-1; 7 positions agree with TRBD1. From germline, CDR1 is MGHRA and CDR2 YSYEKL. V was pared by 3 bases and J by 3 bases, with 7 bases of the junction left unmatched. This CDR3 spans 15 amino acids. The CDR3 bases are TGCGCCAGCAGCCACGCCGACAGGGACCACACTGAAGCTTTCTTT. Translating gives CASSHADRDHTEAFF.

The CDR3 sequence is CASSPQGLPEAFF. The CDR3 coding sequence is TGTGCCAGCAGCCCGCAGGGACTCCCCGAAGCTTTCTTT. V usage is TRBV6-4 and J usage is TRBJ1-1; TRBD1 might be the D (5 bases). Germline V lookup: CDR1 MRHNA, CDR2 SNTAGT. The V gene lost 6 bases and the J gene lost 8 bases, with 16 bases spanning the gap. This CDR3 is 13 amino acids long.

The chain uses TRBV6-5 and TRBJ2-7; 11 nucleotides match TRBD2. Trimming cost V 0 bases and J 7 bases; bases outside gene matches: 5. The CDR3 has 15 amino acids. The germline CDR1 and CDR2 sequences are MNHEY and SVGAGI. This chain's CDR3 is CASSYSTTSGKEQYV. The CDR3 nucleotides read TGTGCCAGCAGTTACTCGACGACTAGCGGGAAGGAGCAGTACGTC.

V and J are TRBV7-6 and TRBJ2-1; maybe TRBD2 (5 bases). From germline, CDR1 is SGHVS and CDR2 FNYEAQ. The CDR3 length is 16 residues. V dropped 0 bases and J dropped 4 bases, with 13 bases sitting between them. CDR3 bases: TGTGCCAGCAGCTTAGCGCTGTCGGGAAGTTACAATGAGCAGTTCTTC. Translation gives CASSLALSGSYNEQFF. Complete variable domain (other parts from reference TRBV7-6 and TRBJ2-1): GAGVSQSPRYKVTKRGQDVALRCDPISGHVSLYWYRQALGQGPEFLTYFNYEAQQDKSGLPNDRFSAERPEGSISTLTIQRTEQRDSAMYRCASSLALSGSYNEQFFGPGTRLTVL.

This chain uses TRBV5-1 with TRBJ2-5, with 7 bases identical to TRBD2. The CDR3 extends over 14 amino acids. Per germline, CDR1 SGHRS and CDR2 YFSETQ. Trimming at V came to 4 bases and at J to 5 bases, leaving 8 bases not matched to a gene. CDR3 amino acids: CASSPGQTSETQYF. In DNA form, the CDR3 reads TGCGCCAGCAGCCCGGGCCAGACTAGCGAGACCCAGTACTTC.

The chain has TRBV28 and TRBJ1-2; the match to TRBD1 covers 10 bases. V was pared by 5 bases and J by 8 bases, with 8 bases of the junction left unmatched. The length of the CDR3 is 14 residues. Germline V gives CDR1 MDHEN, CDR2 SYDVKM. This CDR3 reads CASSLRQGAWGYTF. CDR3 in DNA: TGTGCCAGCAGTCTTAGACAGGGGGCGTGGGGCTACACCTTC.

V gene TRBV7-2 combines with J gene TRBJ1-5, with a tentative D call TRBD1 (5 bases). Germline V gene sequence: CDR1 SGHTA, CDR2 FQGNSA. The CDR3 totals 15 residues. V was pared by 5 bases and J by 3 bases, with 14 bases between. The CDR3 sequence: CASSLFDSSNQPQHF. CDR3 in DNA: TGTGCCAGCAGCCTATTTGACAGTTCCAATCAGCCCCAGCATTTT.

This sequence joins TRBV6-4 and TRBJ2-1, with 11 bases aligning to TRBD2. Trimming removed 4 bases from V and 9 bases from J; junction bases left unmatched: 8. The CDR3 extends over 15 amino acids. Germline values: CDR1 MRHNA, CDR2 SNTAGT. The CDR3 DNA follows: TGTGCCAGCAGTGTATCGACTAGCGGGAAAGTTGAGCAGTTCTTC. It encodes CASSVSTSGKVEQFF.

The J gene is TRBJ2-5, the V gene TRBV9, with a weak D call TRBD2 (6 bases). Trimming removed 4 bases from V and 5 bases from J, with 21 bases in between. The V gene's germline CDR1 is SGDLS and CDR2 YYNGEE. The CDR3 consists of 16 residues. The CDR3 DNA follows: TGTGCCAGCAGCCCCCGGGGGATCGCTGGTGGGGAGACCCAGTACTTC. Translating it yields CASSPRGIAGGETQYF.

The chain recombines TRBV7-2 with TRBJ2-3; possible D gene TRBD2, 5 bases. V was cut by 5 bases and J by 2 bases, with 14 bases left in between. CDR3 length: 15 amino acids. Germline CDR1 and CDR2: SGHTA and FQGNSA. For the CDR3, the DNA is TGTGCCAGCAGCCCCTTTACTAGGGTCACAGATACGCAGTATTTT. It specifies CASSPFTRVTDTQYF. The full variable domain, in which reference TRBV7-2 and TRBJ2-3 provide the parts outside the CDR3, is GAGVSQSPSNKVTEKGKDVELRCDPISGHTALYWYRQSLGQGLEFLIYFQGNSAPDKSGLPSDRFSAERTGGSVSTLTIQRTQQEDSAVYLCASSPFTRVTDTQYFGPGTRLTVL.

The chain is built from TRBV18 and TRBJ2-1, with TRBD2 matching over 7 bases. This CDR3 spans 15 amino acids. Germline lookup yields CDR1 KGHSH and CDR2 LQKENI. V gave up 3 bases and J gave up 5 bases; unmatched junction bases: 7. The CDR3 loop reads CASSPERGRNNEQFF. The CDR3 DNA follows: TGTGCCAGCTCACCTGAGCGGGGACGAAACAATGAGCAGTTCTTC. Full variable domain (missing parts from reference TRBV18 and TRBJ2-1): NAGVMQNPRHLVRRRGQEARLRCSPMKGHSHVYWYRQLPEEGLKFMVYLQKENIIDESGMPKERFSAEFPKEGPSILRIQQVVRGDSAAYFCASSPERGRNNEQFFGPGTRLTVL.

CDR3 coding DNA: TGTGCCAGCAGTTTATCGTCCGGGACAGATTATGGCTACACCTTC. This encodes CASSLSSGTDYGYTF. This chain joins TRBV27 and TRBJ1-2, with 7 bases fitting TRBD1. CDR3 length: 15 amino acids. V gave up 0 bases and J gave up 5 bases; unmatched junction bases: 6. Germline V gives CDR1 MNHEY, CDR2 SMNVEV (reference sequence).

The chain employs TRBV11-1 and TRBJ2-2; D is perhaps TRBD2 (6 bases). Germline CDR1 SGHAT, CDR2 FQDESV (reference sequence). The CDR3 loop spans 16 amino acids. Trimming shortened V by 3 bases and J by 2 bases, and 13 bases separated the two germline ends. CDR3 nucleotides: TGTGCCAGCAGCTTTCCAGAGCGGGTCAACACCGGGGAGCTGTTTTTT. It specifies CASSFPERVNTGELFF.

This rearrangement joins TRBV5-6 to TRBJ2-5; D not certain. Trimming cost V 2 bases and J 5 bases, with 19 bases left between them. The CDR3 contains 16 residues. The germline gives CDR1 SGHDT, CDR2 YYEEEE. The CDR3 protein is CASSFGLAPRRETQYF. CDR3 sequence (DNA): TGTGCCAGCAGCTTTGGTCTGGCACCGCGGCGGGAGACCCAGTACTTC. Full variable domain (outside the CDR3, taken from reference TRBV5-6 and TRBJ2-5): DAGVTQSPTHLIKTRGQQVTLRCSPKSGHDTVSWYQQALGQGPQFIFQYYEEEERQRGNFPDRFSGHQFPNYSSELNVNALLLGDSALYLCASSFGLAPRRETQYFGPGTRLLVL.

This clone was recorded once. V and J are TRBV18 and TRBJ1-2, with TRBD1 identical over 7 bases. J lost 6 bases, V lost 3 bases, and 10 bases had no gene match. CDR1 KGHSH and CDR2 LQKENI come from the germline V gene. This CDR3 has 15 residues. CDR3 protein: CASSPRTGFYDGYTF. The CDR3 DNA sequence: TGTGCCAGCTCACCCCGGACAGGATTTTATGATGGCTACACCTTC.

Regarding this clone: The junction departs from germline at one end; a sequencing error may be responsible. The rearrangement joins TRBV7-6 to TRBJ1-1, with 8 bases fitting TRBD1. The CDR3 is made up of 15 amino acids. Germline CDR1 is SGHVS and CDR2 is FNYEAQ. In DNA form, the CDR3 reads TGTGCCAGCAGCTCCCGGACAGGGATGAACACTAAAGCTTTCTTT. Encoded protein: CASSSRTGMNTKAFF.